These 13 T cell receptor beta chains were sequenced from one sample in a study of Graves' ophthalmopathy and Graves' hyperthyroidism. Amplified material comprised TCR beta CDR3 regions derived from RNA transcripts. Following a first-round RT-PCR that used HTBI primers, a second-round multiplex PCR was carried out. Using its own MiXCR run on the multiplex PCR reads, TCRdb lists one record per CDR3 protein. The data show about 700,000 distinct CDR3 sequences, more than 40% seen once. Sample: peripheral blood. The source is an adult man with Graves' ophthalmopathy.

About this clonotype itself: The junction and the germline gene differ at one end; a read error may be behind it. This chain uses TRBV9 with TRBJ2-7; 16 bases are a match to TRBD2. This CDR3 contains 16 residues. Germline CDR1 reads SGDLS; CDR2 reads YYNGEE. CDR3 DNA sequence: TGCGCCAGCGGGGGGACTAGCGGGGGGGGCTCCTACGAGCAGTACTTC. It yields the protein CASGGTSGGGSYEQYF. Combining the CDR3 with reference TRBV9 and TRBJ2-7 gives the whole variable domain DSGVTQTPKHLITATGQRVTLRCSPRSGDLSVYWYQQSLDQGLQFLIQYYNGEERAKGNILERFSAQQFPDLHSELNLSSLELGDSALYFCASGGTSGGGSYEQYFGPGTRLTVT.

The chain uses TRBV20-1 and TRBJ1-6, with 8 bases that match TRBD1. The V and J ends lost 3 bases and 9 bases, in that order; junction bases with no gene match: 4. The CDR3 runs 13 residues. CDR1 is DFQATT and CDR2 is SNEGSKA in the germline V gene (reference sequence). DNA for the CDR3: TGCAGTGCTAGGGAGACAGGGGTTTCACCCCTCCACTTT. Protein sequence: CSARETGVSPLHF.

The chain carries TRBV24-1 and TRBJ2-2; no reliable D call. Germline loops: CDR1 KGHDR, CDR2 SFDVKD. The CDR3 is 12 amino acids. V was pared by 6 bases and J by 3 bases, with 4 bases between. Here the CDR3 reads CATSLYTGELFF. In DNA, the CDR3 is TGTGCCACCAGTTTATACACCGGGGAGCTGTTTTTT.

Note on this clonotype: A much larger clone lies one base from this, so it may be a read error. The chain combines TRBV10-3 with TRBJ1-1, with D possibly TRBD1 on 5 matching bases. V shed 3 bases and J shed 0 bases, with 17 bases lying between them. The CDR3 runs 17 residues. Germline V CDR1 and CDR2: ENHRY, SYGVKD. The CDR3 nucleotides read TGTGCCATCAGTGACCCCCCGGGACCGGGCATGAACACTGAAGCTTTCTTT. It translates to CAISDPPGPGMNTEAFF.

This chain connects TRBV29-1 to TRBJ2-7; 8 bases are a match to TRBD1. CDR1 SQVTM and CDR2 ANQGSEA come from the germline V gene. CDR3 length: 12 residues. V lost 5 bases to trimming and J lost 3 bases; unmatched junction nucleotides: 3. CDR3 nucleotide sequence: TGCAGCGTTCACAGGGGGGACTACGAGCAGTACTTC. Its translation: CSVHRGDYEQYF.

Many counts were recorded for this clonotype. Here the CDR3 DNA reads TGTGCCAGCAGCCAAGGAACGGGGAACACTGAAGCTTTCTTT. Its protein product is CASSQGTGNTEAFF. This chain joins TRBV3-1 and TRBJ1-1, with D hard to call. The CDR3 consists of 14 residues. Germline V lookup: CDR1 LGHDT, CDR2 YNNKEL (reference sequence). Trimming removed 1 base at V and 1 base at J, with 7 bases between.

CDR3 amino acids: CASSSYLWGQQYF. CDR3 nucleotide sequence: TGTGCCAGCAGCTCGTACCTTTGGGGACAGCAGTACTTC. The J gene is TRBJ2-5, the V gene TRBV7-8; TRBD1 aligns across 7 bases. V was pared by 4 bases and J by 11 bases, with 10 bases of the junction left unmatched. The germline V gene has CDR1 SGHVS and CDR2 FQNEAQ. This CDR3 region has 13 residues.

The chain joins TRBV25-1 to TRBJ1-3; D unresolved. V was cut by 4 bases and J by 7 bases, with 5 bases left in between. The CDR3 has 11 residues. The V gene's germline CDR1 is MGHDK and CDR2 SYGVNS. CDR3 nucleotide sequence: TGTGCCAGCAGTGCTACGAACACCATATATTTT. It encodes CASSATNTIYF.

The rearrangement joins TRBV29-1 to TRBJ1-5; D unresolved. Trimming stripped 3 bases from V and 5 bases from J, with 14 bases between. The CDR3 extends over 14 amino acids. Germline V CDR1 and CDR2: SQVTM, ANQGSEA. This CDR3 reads CSVDSVRTDQPQHF. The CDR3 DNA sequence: TGCAGCGTTGATTCTGTCAGAACTGATCAGCCCCAGCATTTT.

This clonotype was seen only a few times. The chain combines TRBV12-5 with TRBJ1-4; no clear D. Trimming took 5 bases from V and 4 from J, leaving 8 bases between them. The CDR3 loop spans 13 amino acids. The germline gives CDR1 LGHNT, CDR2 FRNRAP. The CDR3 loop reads CASGTLVNEKLFF. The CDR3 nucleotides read TGTGCTAGTGGTACCTTAGTTAATGAAAAACTGTTTTTT.

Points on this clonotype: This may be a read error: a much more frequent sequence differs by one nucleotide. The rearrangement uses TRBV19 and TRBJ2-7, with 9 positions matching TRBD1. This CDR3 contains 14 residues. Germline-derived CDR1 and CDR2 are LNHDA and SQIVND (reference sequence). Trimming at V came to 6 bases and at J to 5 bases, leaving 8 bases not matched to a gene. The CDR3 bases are TGTGCCAGTAGCCTAACAGGGGGCCGGAACGAGCAGTACTTC. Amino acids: CASSLTGGRNEQYF.

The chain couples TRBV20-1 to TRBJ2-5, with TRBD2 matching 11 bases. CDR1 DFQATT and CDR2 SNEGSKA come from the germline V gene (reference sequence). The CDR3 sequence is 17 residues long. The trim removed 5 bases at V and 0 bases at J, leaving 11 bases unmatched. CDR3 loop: CSAHSIAGGGYQETQYF. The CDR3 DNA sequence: TGCAGTGCTCACAGCATAGCGGGAGGGGGTTACCAAGAGACCCAGTACTTC.

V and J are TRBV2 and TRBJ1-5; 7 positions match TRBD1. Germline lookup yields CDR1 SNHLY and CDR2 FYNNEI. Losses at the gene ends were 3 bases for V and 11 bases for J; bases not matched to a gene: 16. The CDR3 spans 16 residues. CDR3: CASSDPSTGVQETQHF. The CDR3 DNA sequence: TGTGCCAGCAGTGACCCATCTACAGGGGTCCAAGAGACCCAGCATTTT.